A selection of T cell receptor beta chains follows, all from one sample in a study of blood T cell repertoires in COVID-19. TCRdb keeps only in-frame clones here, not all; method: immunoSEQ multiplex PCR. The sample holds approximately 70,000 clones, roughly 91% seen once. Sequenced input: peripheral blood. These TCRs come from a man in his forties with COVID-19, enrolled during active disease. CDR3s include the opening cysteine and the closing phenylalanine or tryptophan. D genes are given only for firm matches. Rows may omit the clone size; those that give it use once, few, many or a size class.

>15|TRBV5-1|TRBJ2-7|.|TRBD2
TGCGCCAGCAGCTTCCGACTAGCGGGGGATAACGAGCAGTACTTC
CASSFRLAGDNEQYF
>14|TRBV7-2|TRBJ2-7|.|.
TGTGCCAGCAGTCGTCGACTGAGCTCCTACGAGCAGTACTTC
CASSRRLSSYEQYF
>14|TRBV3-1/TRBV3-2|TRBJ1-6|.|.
TGTGCCAGCAACGCCGGGAACTATAATTCACCCCTCCACTTT
CASNAGNYNSPLHF
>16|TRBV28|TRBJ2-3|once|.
TGTGCCAGCAGTTTCACAGGCACTATTGTCACAGATACGCAGTATTTT
CASSFTGTIVTDTQYF
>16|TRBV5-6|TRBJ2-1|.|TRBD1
TGTGCCAGCAGCTTGGCCGGGACAGGGAGCGACAATGAGCAGTTCTTC
CASSLAGTGSDNEQFF
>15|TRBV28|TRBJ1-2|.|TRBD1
TGTGCCAGCAGACGACAGGGAGTTTACAACTATGGCTACACCTTC
CASRRQGVYNYGYTF
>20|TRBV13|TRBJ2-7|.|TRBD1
TGTGCCAGCAGCTTCACCCTCCCCTTGGTACAGGGGGATAGCTCCTACGAGCAGTACTTC
CASSFTLPLVQGDSSYEQYF
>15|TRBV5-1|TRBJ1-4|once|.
TGCGCCAGCAGCTTGGCAGTGCAGCCGGGGGAAAAACTGTTTTTT
CASSLAVQPGEKLFF
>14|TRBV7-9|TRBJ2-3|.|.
TGTGCCAGCAGCTGGACAAGCAGCACAGATACGCAGTATTTT
CASSWTSSTDTQYF
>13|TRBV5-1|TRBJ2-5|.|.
TGCGCCAGCAGCCCTGGACAGCAAGAGACCCAGTACTTC
CASSPGQQETQYF
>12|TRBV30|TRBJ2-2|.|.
TGTGCCTGGACCAGGAACACCGGGGAGCTGTTTTTT
CAWTRNTGELFF
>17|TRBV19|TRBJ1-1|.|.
TGTGCCAGTAGTATTCAGGGGCCGCATGTCATGAACACTGAAGCTTTCTTT
CASSIQGPHVMNTEAFF
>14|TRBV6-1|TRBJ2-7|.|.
TGTGCCAGCAGTGAAGCATGGGGCAGGGGCGAGCAGTACTTC
CASSEAWGRGEQYF
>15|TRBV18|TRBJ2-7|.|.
TGTGCCAGCTCACCACCGTCACAGGGAACTTACGAGCAGTACTTC
CASSPPSQGTYEQYF
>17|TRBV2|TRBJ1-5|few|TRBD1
TGTGCCAGCAGTGAGGGACAGGGTCTAGCTAGCAATCAGCCCCAGCATTTT
CASSEGQGLASNQPQHF
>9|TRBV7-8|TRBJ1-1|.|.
TGTGCCAGCAGCCCAGGACTTTTCTTT
CASSPGLFF
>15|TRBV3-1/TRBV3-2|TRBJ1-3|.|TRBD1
TGTGCCAGCAGCCAATCGGACAGGGGTGGAAACACCATATATTTT
CASSQSDRGGNTIYF
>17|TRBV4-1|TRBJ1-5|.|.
TGCGCCAGCAGCCAAGATCAGGTAGTAAATAGCAATCAGCCCCAGCATTTT
CASSQDQVVNSNQPQHF
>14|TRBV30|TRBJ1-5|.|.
TGTGCCTGGAGTGCAGGGATGTTGGATCAGCCCCAGCATTTT
CAWSAGMLDQPQHF
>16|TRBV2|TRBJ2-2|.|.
TGTGCCAGCAGTGCCGAGAGACAGGCAGCCACCGGGGAGCTGTTTTTT
CASSAERQAATGELFF
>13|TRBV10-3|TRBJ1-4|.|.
TGTGCCATCACCGAACGGGTAAATGAAAAACTGTTTTTT
CAITERVNEKLFF
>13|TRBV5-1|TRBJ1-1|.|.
TGCGCCAGCAGCTTGAACAAGAACACTGAAGCTTTCTTT
CASSLNKNTEAFF
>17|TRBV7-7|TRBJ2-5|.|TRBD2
TGTGCCAGCAGCTCTCAACCGGGACTAGCGGACCAAGAGACCCAGTACTTC
CASSSQPGLADQETQYF
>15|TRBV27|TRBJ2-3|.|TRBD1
TGTGCCAGCGCCCTACCGCCGGGACAGGCAGATACGCAGTATTTT
CASALPPGQADTQYF
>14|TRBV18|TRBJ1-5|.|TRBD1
TGTGCCAGCTCACTAGGACAGGGGGATCAGCCCCAGCATTTT
CASSLGQGDQPQHF
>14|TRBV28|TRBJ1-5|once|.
TGTGCCAGCCTGAACCCGGGGAGGCATCAGCCCCAGCATTTT
CASLNPGRHQPQHF
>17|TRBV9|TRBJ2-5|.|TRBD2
TGTGCCAGCAGCGTAGCTGGACTAGCGGGGTTCGGGGAGACCCAGTACTTC
CASSVAGLAGFGETQYF
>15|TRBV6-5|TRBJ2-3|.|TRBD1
TGTGCCAGCAGTTACTCTGAGGGGGCCTGGGATACGCAGTATTTT
CASSYSEGAWDTQYF
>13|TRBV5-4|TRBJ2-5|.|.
TGTGCCAGCAGCTTGGTGGGCGGGGAGACCCAGTACTTC
CASSLVGGETQYF
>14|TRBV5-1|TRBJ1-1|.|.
TGCGCCAGCAGCTCAGGACTGTCGAACACTGAAGCTTTCTTT
CASSSGLSNTEAFF
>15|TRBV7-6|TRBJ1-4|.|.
TGTGCCAGCAGCCTCCGGAGGGAACCTGGTGAAAAACTGTTTTTT
CASSLRREPGEKLFF
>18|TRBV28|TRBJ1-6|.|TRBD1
TGTGCCAGCAGTCCAACCCTTCGTCCAGGGGGTTATAATTCACCCCTCCACTTT
CASSPTLRPGGYNSPLHF
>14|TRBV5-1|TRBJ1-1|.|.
TGCGCCAGCAGCTTGTGGGAGGCGAACACTGAAGCTTTCTTT
CASSLWEANTEAFF
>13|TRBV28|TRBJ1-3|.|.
TGTGCCAGCCAAGGCAGGGTCGGAAACACCATATATTTT
CASQGRVGNTIYF
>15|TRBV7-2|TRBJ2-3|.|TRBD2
TGTGCCAGCAGCGAGCGGGGGCCGACGACAGATACGCAGTATTTT
CASSERGPTTDTQYF
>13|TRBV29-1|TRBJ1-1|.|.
TGCAGCGTTGAAGATCTCGGCGGGGGGGGAGCTTTCTTT
CSVEDLGGGGAFF
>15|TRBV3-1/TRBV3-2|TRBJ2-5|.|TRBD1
TGTGCCAGCACCTCGACAGGGGGCCCAGGGGAGACCCAGTACTTC
CASTSTGGPGETQYF